This T cell receptor beta chain was identified during a study of blood T cell repertoires in COVID-19. About the research overall: The study drew acute and convalescent COVID-19 samples from the United States, Italy and Spain. Sources were T cells, B-cell-depleted T cells, or PBMCs; the material itself was cDNA or gDNA.

Source study methods: Nucleated cell number was recorded as an estimate derived from reference gene primer amplification. Sequenced by immunoSEQ multiplex PCR; TCRdb stores in-frame clones only, minus some. V, J and clone size were drawn from that table, and D and trimming were deduced from the DNA. Among fewer than 250,000 clones listed, 88% were seen once. CDR1 is MRHNA, CDR2 SNTAGT, per germline. This CDR3 has 15 residues. The V segment lost 9 bases and the J segment 5 bases; nucleotides outside the gene matches: 11. This clonotype was sampled from a woman between 40 and 55 years old who had recovered from COVID-19. Sequenced material: peripheral blood. V is TRBV6-4 and J is TRBJ1-5, with 9 nucleotides matching TRBD1. The CDR3 here is CARINRGLHYQPQHF. Written as DNA, the CDR3 is TGTGCCAGGATAAACAGGGGGCTTCATTATCAGCCCCAGCATTTT.